This entry lists 28 T cell receptor beta chains sequenced from one sample in a study of shared clonotypes between healthy human individuals (dated by TCRdb to 2018 to 2020). Library creation used the immunoSEQ multiplex PCR assay. As stored in TCRdb, this immuneACCESS dataset retains in-frame rearrangements with V and J assigned. A fraction of the clones does not appear; measured against another copy, unresolved V genes explain less than half of the discrepancy, and the remainder lacks a known reason. The sample includes about 2,500,000 clones, with 85% to 95% observed a single time. The ten largest account for 0.13% to 0.15% of the sample. The sample comprised naive CD4+ T cells sorted from blood. The cell subset or site label, read with the paper, signifies: CD45RA+ positively selected. All receptors derive from a man between 18 and 29 years old in good health.

This chain links TRBV6-6 with TRBJ1-1; D remains unclear. The germline CDR1 and CDR2 sequences are MNHNY and SVGAGI (reference sequence). CDR3 length equals 12 residues. V shed 0 bases and J shed 8 bases, with 7 bases lying between them. CDR3 nucleotides: TGTGCCAGCAGTTACTCGGGGAGGGAAGCTTTCTTT. It codes for CASSYSGREAFF.

About this clone itself: Other DNA sequences in this sample translate to the same CDR3. The V and J genes are TRBV2 and TRBJ2-2; the match to TRBD1 covers 10 bases. CDR3 length equals 14 residues. Germline V gives CDR1 SNHLY, CDR2 FYNNEI. The V segment lost 6 bases and the J segment 3 bases; nucleotides outside the gene matches: 1. In DNA form, the CDR3 reads TGTGCCAGCAGGGGACAGGGGCACACCGGGGAGCTGTTTTTT. This translates into CASRGQGHTGELFF.

This sequence joins TRBV28 and TRBJ2-7, with a tentative D call TRBD1 (5 bases). The CDR3 length is 15 residues. The germline V and J ends were trimmed by 5 bases and 5 bases, with 19 bases remaining between them. Looked up from germline, CDR1 is MDHEN and CDR2 is SYDVKM. Written as DNA, the CDR3 is TGTGCCAGCAGTGGGCCGGTTAAGACAGACAACGAGCAGTACTTC. Amino acid sequence: CASSGPVKTDNEQYF.

This chain joins TRBV7-3 and TRBJ1-5; no firm D call. Germline lookup yields CDR1 SGHTA and CDR2 FQGTGA. There are 17 residues in the CDR3. Deletions cut 1 base from V and 6 bases from J, with 19 bases between. The CDR3 DNA reads as TGTGCCAGCAGCTTAAAAATTCCGCCGGGAGCCACTCAGCCCCAGCATTTT. Its translation is CASSLKIPPGATQPQHF.

The rearrangement uses TRBV25-1 and TRBJ1-1; 7 nucleotides agree with TRBD1. The CDR3 is 14 residues long. Looked up from germline, CDR1 is MGHDK and CDR2 is SYGVNS. After removal of 9 bases from V and 4 bases from J, the junction contained 11 bases not matched to a gene. The CDR3 DNA sequence: TGTGCCAGTCGACCTCAGGACAGGTCCACTGAAGCTTTCTTT. Protein: CASRPQDRSTEAFF.

The chain is built from TRBV10-3 and TRBJ2-6; 7 nucleotides line up with TRBD1. The CDR3 has 16 amino acids. The V and J ends lost 2 bases and 2 bases, in that order; junction bases with no gene match: 3. Per germline, CDR1 ENHRY and CDR2 SYGVKD. The DNA of the CDR3 is TGTGCCATCAGTGAGACAACAGGGGCTGGGGCCAACGTCCTGACTTTC. This translates into CAISETTGAGANVLTF.

This clone was seen more than once but under ten times. In the same sample, other DNA sequences code for this CDR3. The chain employs TRBV5-1 and TRBJ2-3; D might be TRBD2 (6 bases). Deletions cut 0 bases from V and 1 base from J, with 12 bases between. The germline V gene has CDR1 SGHRS and CDR2 YFSETQ. The CDR3 is 16 amino acids. The CDR3 nucleotides are TGCGCCAGCAGCTTGGTGGGGGGAGGAGGCACAGATACGCAGTATTTT. Its protein is CASSLVGGGGTDTQYF.

Here the CDR3 DNA reads TGTGCCAGCTGCTGGGGGCGGACTGAAGCTTTCTTT. It encodes CASCWGRTEAFF. The rearrangement uses TRBV28 and TRBJ1-1, with D perhaps TRBD1 (6 bases). V was cut by 8 bases and J by 5 bases, with 12 bases left in between. CDR1 MDHEN and CDR2 SYDVKM come from the germline V gene. The CDR3 runs to 12 residues.

In its sample, this clone was seen a few times. The chain uses TRBV19 and TRBJ1-2; 8 nucleotides align to TRBD1. This CDR3 is 15 amino acids long. V gave up 6 bases and J gave up 4 bases; unmatched junction bases: 10. CDR1 LNHDA and CDR2 SQIVND come from the germline V gene (reference sequence). CDR3 amino acids: CASRSPVQGGYGYTF. Here the CDR3 DNA reads TGTGCCAGTAGATCCCCGGTACAGGGGGGCTATGGCTACACCTTC.

The rearrangement uses TRBV7-2 and TRBJ2-1; D perhaps matches TRBD1 (6 bases). The CDR3 has 16 residues. Germline V gene lookup returns CDR1 SGHTA and CDR2 FQGNSA. The V end was cut by 1 base, the J end by 6 bases, with 16 bases between. CDR3 DNA sequence: TGTGCCAGCAGCTTAGTAAGGACAGCCCTCAGCAATGAGCAGTTCTTC. This sequence encodes CASSLVRTALSNEQFF.

This chain joins TRBV28 and TRBJ1-3; perhaps TRBD1 as D (5 bases). V was clipped by 3 bases and J by 6 bases, with 18 bases between them. This CDR3 has 16 residues. Germline V lookup: CDR1 MDHEN, CDR2 SYDVKM. CDR3 nucleotides: TGTGCCAGCAGTTTTGATACGGGACTCCGATTAAACACCATATATTTT. It is translated as CASSFDTGLRLNTIYF.

CDR3 DNA sequence: TGTGCCACCACTAGGGGGACAGACACCGGGGAGCTGTTTTTT. Protein product: CATTRGTDTGELFF. The chain has TRBV9 and TRBJ2-2, with 7 bases fitting TRBD1. Looked up from germline, CDR1 is SGDLS and CDR2 is YYNGEE. The CDR3 is made up of 14 amino acids. Losses at the gene ends were 9 bases for V and 3 bases for J; bases not matched to a gene: 8. The whole variable domain, filled in from reference TRBV9 and TRBJ2-2, reads DSGVTQTPKHLITATGQRVTLRCSPRSGDLSVYWYQQSLDQGLQFLIQYYNGEERAKGNILERFSAQQFPDLHSELNLSSLELGDSALYFCATTRGTDTGELFFGEGSRLTVL.

The chain couples TRBV6-6 to TRBJ2-1, with TRBD2 matching 8 bases. Germline V gene lookup returns CDR1 MNHNY and CDR2 SVGAGI (reference sequence). This CDR3 is 16 amino acids long. Trimming removed 0 bases from V and 1 base from J; junction bases left unmatched: 2. CDR3 coding DNA: TGTGCCAGCAGTTACTCCGGCGGGGGGTCCTACAATGAGCAGTTCTTC. This encodes CASSYSGGGSYNEQFF.

Turning to this clone: The identical CDR3 is also encoded by other nucleotide sequences in the sample. The chain couples TRBV9 to TRBJ2-1; TRBD1 aligns across 9 bases. The CDR3 is 15 residues long. CDR1 is SGDLS and CDR2 is YYNGEE in the germline V gene. The V segment lost 3 bases and the J segment 1 base; nucleotides outside the gene matches: 2. The CDR3 here is CASSGGTGSYNEQFF. In DNA form, the CDR3 reads TGTGCCAGCAGCGGTGGGACAGGGTCCTACAATGAGCAGTTCTTC.

The V call is TRBV18, the J call TRBJ2-5; no definite D call. V was clipped by 3 bases and J by 5 bases, with 16 bases between them. CDR1 and CDR2 from the germline V gene are KGHSH and LQKENI. The CDR3 sequence is 15 residues long. The CDR3 sequence: CASSPTPGSGETQYF. In DNA form, the CDR3 reads TGTGCCAGCTCACCTACCCCGGGTTCTGGGGAGACCCAGTACTTC. The entire variable domain, with the rest obtained from reference TRBV18 and TRBJ2-5, is as follows: NAGVMQNPRHLVRRRGQEARLRCSPMKGHSHVYWYRQLPEEGLKFMVYLQKENIIDESGMPKERFSAEFPKEGPSILRIQQVVRGDSAAYFCASSPTPGSGETQYFGPGTRLLVL.

V and J are TRBV7-2 and TRBJ1-2; the D gene is possibly TRBD1 (5 bases). Germline V lookup: CDR1 SGHTA, CDR2 FQGNSA. V dropped 1 base and J dropped 7 bases, with 19 bases sitting between them. The CDR3 contains 16 residues. CDR3 sequence: CASSLDGFGGRSGYTF. The CDR3 DNA reads TGTGCCAGCAGCTTAGACGGTTTTGGGGGGAGGAGTGGCTACACCTTC. Supplemented by reference TRBV7-2 and TRBJ1-2, the full variable domain reads GAGVSQSPSNKVTEKGKDVELRCDPISGHTALYWYRQSLGQGLEFLIYFQGNSAPDKSGLPSDRFSAERTGGSVSTLTIQRTQQEDSAVYLCASSLDGFGGRSGYTFGSGTRLTVV.

A remark on this clone: Other nucleotide sequences from this sample produce the same CDR3. This chain joins TRBV6-5 and TRBJ2-5; D gene ambiguous. Germline CDR1 reads MNHEY; CDR2 reads SVGAGI. This CDR3 contains 11 residues. The V and J ends lost 3 bases and 4 bases respectively, with 3 bases between them. CDR3 in DNA: TGTGCCAGCAGTTATGGAGAGACCCAGTACTTC. Translating gives CASSYGETQYF.

This chain connects TRBV6-1 to TRBJ1-2, with TRBD1 matching over 7 bases. V gave up 3 bases and J gave up 3 bases; unmatched junction bases: 10. The CDR3 consists of 16 residues. The germline CDR1 and CDR2 sequences are MNHNS and SASEGT. CDR3 nucleotides: TGTGCCAGCAGTGATCCCTTGACAGGGTTCGACTATGGCTACACCTTC. As protein: CASSDPLTGFDYGYTF.

The table lists this clone with a few counts. The same CDR3 is also encoded by other DNA sequences in this sample. This sequence joins TRBV30 and TRBJ1-5, with no clear D. Germline values: CDR1 GTSNPN, CDR2 SVGIG (reference sequence). The CDR3 spans 13 residues. With 1 base removed from V and 1 base from J, the gap between germline ends came to 5 bases. The CDR3 here is CAWSETSNQPQHF. The CDR3 coding sequence is TGTGCCTGGAGTGAGACGAGCAATCAGCCCCAGCATTTT. Full variable domain (remainder filled in from reference TRBV30 and TRBJ1-5): SQTIHQWPATLVQPVGSPLSLECTVEGTSNPNLYWYRQAAGRGLQLLFYSVGIGQISSEVPQNLSASRPQDRQFILSSKKLLLSDSGFYLCAWSETSNQPQHFGDGTRLSIL.

The chain has TRBV6-5 and TRBJ2-2; D might be TRBD2 (7 bases). This CDR3 contains 15 residues. Germline values: CDR1 MNHEY, CDR2 SVGAGI. V was cut by 10 bases and J by 4 bases, with 19 bases left in between. The chain's CDR3 is CATKGGGKGTGELFF. CDR3 DNA sequence: TGTGCCACCAAGGGAGGGGGTAAGGGCACCGGGGAGCTGTTTTTT.

This clone has just one count. This CDR3 is CASAPAAALGTDTQYF. The CDR3 DNA reads as TGCGCCAGCGCTCCGGCAGCAGCTCTTGGCACAGATACGCAGTATTTT. The chain uses TRBV5-1 and TRBJ2-3; D uncertain. Trimming stripped 7 bases from V and 1 base from J, with 19 bases between. The CDR3 extends over 16 amino acids. CDR1 is SGHRS, CDR2 YFSETQ, per germline. Variable domain in full (rest from reference TRBV5-1 and TRBJ2-3): KAGVTQTPRYLIKTRGQQVTLSCSPISGHRSVSWYQQTPGQGLQFLFEYFSETQRNKGNFPGRFSGRQFSNSRSEMNVSTLELGDSALYLCASAPAAALGTDTQYFGPGTRLTVL.

The chain uses TRBV6-5 and TRBJ2-2; possible D gene TRBD2, 6 bases. Germline loops: CDR1 MNHEY, CDR2 SVGAGI. The CDR3 extends over 15 amino acids. Trimming removed 6 bases from V and 0 bases from J, with 11 bases in between. CDR3 sequence reads: CASSPAGSNTGELFF. The CDR3 DNA follows: TGTGCCAGCAGCCCCGCGGGGTCGAACACCGGGGAGCTGTTTTTT.

This chain uses TRBV7-2 with TRBJ1-2; D is uncertain. This CDR3 comprises 14 residues. Germline loops: CDR1 SGHTA, CDR2 FQGNSA. V shed 6 bases and J shed 6 bases, with 17 bases lying between them. The CDR3 here is CASRTGRGRDGYTF. As DNA, the CDR3 is TGTGCCAGCAGGACCGGACGGGGTAGGGATGGCTACACCTTC.

V gene TRBV30 combines with J gene TRBJ2-3; TRBD2 agrees at 8 bases. Germline V gives CDR1 GTSNPN, CDR2 SVGIG (reference sequence). The CDR3 contains 15 residues. Trimming at V came to 0 bases and at J to 4 bases, leaving 6 bases not matched to a gene. The CDR3 protein is CAWSVPQRGSDTQYF. DNA of the CDR3: TGTGCCTGGAGTGTACCCCAGCGGGGGTCAGATACGCAGTATTTT.

The chain is built from TRBV9 and TRBJ1-3; no firm D call. V was trimmed by 3 bases and J by 0 bases, leaving 13 bases between them. The CDR3 contains 16 residues. Germline CDR1 reads SGDLS; CDR2 reads YYNGEE. The CDR3 bases are TGTGCCAGCAGCGCGGGTCTTCCGGGCTCTGGAAACACCATATATTTT. Protein sequence: CASSAGLPGSGNTIYF. Full variable domain (missing parts from reference TRBV9 and TRBJ1-3): DSGVTQTPKHLITATGQRVTLRCSPRSGDLSVYWYQQSLDQGLQFLIQYYNGEERAKGNILERFSAQQFPDLHSELNLSSLELGDSALYFCASSAGLPGSGNTIYFGEGSWLTVV.

The J gene is TRBJ1-5, the V gene TRBV7-8; D gene unclear. The CDR3 has 13 amino acids. Germline-derived CDR1 and CDR2 are SGHVS and FQNEAQ. Trimming took off 6 bases at V and 0 bases at J, with 6 bases between the two ends. The CDR3 protein is CASSPNSNQPQHF. For the CDR3, the DNA is TGTGCCAGCAGTCCAAATAGCAATCAGCCCCAGCATTTT.

The V gene is TRBV30, the J gene TRBJ1-1; possibly TRBD1 for D (6 bases). Germline assignment: CDR1 GTSNPN and CDR2 SVGIG (reference sequence). CDR3 length equals 12 residues. V lost 8 bases, J lost 0 bases, and 10 bases lay in between. The DNA of the CDR3 is TGTGCCGGGGGGGGCTTGAACACTGAAGCTTTCTTT. Protein sequence: CAGGGLNTEAFF.

The rearrangement links TRBV28 to TRBJ1-5; 9 bases fit TRBD1. Per germline, CDR1 MDHEN and CDR2 SYDVKM. The CDR3 spans 14 residues. V gave up 6 bases and J gave up 7 bases; unmatched junction bases: 7. CDR3 in DNA: TGTGCCAGCAGCAACGACAGGGGGGAACAGCCCCAGCATTTT. It codes for CASSNDRGEQPQHF.